The 25 T cell receptor beta chains below come from one sample, sequenced in a study of cytomegalovirus exposure and HLA in healthy donors. Primers included in the PCR were 60 Vbeta and 13 Jbeta primers. TCRdb keeps only in-frame clones here, not all; method: immunoSEQ multiplex PCR. The listing records roughly 110,000 clones. Material: PBMCs. Source of these receptors: a man aged 30 to 39 in good health and CMV-seronegative.

The rearrangement uses TRBV2 and TRBJ1-1; 7 positions agree with TRBD1. In germline, CDR1 is SNHLY, CDR2 FYNNEI. This CDR3 has 16 residues. V lost 11 bases and J lost 5; bases outside the gene matches: 20. The CDR3 region has the DNA TGTGCCGCGTCCTCCGCGGGCAGGGGGTGGAGAACTGAAGCTTTCTTT. This codes for CAASSAGRGWRTEAFF.

The V call is TRBV6-6, the J call TRBJ2-7, with 9 nucleotides matching TRBD1. Germline V gene lookup returns CDR1 MNHNY and CDR2 SVGAGI (reference sequence). The CDR3 runs 15 residues. Trimming took 0 bases from V and 3 from J; bases not matched to a gene: 3. CDR3 DNA: TGTGCCAGCAGTTACTCGGGGACAGGGAGCTACGAGCAGTACTTC. Residues: CASSYSGTGSYEQYF.

V gene TRBV16 combines with J gene TRBJ2-1; the match to TRBD1 covers 8 bases. After removal of 1 base from V and 6 bases from J, the junction contained 17 bases not matched to a gene. The CDR3 loop spans 19 amino acids. Germline V gene lookup returns CDR1 KGHSY and CDR2 FQNENV. The CDR3 DNA reads as TGTGCCAGCAGCCAATTAAAATACAGTTGGGACAGGTACGTCAATGAGCAGTTCTTC. Its translation: CASSQLKYSWDRYVNEQFF. Filled out from reference TRBV16 and TRBJ2-1, the complete variable domain reads GEEVAQTPKHLVRGEGQKAKLYCAPIKGHSYVFWYQQVLKNEFKFLISFQNENVFDETGMPKERFSAKCLPNSPCSLEIQATKLEDSAVYFCASSQLKYSWDRYVNEQFFGPGTRLTVL.

This chain connects TRBV6-1 to TRBJ1-2; a weak D match, TRBD1 (5 bases). The ends were cut back, 6 bases at V and 7 bases at J, with 15 bases in the middle. Germline V lookup: CDR1 MNHNS, CDR2 SASEGT. This CDR3 comprises 13 residues. Here the CDR3 reads CASSNSGKAGYTF. CDR3 nucleotides: TGTGCCAGCAGCAACTCAGGGAAGGCTGGCTACACCTTC.

This chain uses TRBV11-2 with TRBJ2-7, with D possibly matching TRBD2 (6 bases). V was trimmed by 3 bases and J by 2 bases, leaving 11 bases between them. CDR3 size: 14 residues. CDR1 is SGHAT and CDR2 is FQNNGV in the germline V gene. DNA of the CDR3: TGTGCCAGCAGCTTTAGCGGAGGTACCTACGAGCAGTACTTC. This translates into CASSFSGGTYEQYF.

This chain connects TRBV7-2 to TRBJ2-7; TRBD2 matches at 7 bases. V shed 1 base and J 2 bases; nucleotides not matched to a gene: 2. Germline CDR1 and CDR2: SGHTA and FQGNSA. The CDR3 length is 14 residues. The CDR3 here is CASSLGGGAYEQYF. CDR3 in DNA: TGTGCCAGCAGCTTAGGTGGGGGGGCCTACGAGCAGTACTTC.

The chain has TRBV5-4 and TRBJ1-1, with D possibly TRBD1 on 5 matching bases. The V end was cut by 0 bases, the J end by 4 bases, with 13 bases between. The CDR3 contains 15 residues. Germline lookup yields CDR1 SGHNT and CDR2 YYREEE (reference sequence). The CDR3 sequence is CASSLGGRGGTEAFF. The CDR3 bases are TGTGCCAGCAGCTTGGGGGGGAGGGGTGGCACTGAAGCTTTCTTT.

The V call is TRBV15, the J call TRBJ1-2, with 8 bases identical to TRBD1. The CDR3 runs 15 residues. CDR1 LNHNV and CDR2 YYDKDF come from the germline V gene (reference sequence). V dropped 2 bases and J dropped 6; count of bases not matched to a gene: 8. The CDR3: CATSRQGAEVNGYTF. The CDR3, as DNA: TGTGCCACCAGCAGACAGGGGGCGGAGGTAAATGGCTACACCTTC.

This sequence joins TRBV27 and TRBJ2-4; TRBD2 is a possible D gene (6 bases). The CDR3 is made up of 14 amino acids. V was clipped by 10 bases and J by 0 bases, with 13 bases between them. Per the germline V gene, CDR1 is MNHEY and CDR2 is SMNVEV (reference sequence). The CDR3 DNA follows: TGTGCCACCCCGGAGGGGTTAGCCAAAAACATTCAGTACTTC. This codes for CATPEGLAKNIQYF.

The chain recombines TRBV2 with TRBJ2-7; TRBD1 matches 8 bases. The CDR3 totals 14 residues. Trimming cost V 2 bases and J 6 bases; bases outside gene matches: 6. CDR1 and CDR2 from the germline V gene are SNHLY and FYNNEI. The CDR3 reads CASSERQGAREQYF. The DNA of the CDR3 is TGTGCCAGCAGTGAACGGCAGGGGGCTCGCGAGCAGTACTTC.

The chain couples TRBV5-3 to TRBJ2-7; perhaps TRBD1 as D (6 bases). TRBV5-3 is assigned to the ORF class and has an uncertain function. This CDR3 has 15 amino acids. V gave up 4 bases and J gave up 5 bases, with 19 bases separating them. This CDR3 is CARSVTGSYGDEQYF. CDR3 bases: TGTGCCAGAAGCGTGACAGGTTCCTATGGCGACGAGCAGTACTTC.

The CDR3 reads CASSQQVKQYF. The CDR3 DNA follows: TGTGCCAGCAGCCAGCAGGTTAAGCAGTACTTC. The chain is built from TRBV11-1 and TRBJ2-7; no definite D call. Trimming removed 5 bases from V and 8 bases from J, with 10 bases in between. Germline V gives CDR1 SGHAT, CDR2 FQDESV (reference sequence). The CDR3 covers 11 residues.

J is TRBJ2-5 and V is TRBV5-1, with D tentatively TRBD2 (5 bases). The J call may be incorrect, as the DNA end agrees better with TRBJ2-7. The CDR3 is made up of 13 amino acids. Germline V lookup: CDR1 SGHRS, CDR2 YFSETQ. In DNA, the CDR3 is TGCGCCAGCAGCTTGTATGAGGGAGCCGAGCAGTACTTC. Translating gives CASSLYEGAEQYF.

The chain carries TRBV4-1 and TRBJ2-7, with 9 bases lining up with TRBD2. The V gene's germline CDR1 is MGHRA and CDR2 YSYEKL. This CDR3 is built from 18 residues. Losses at the gene ends were 0 bases for V and 3 bases for J; bases not matched to a gene: 12. CDR3 residues: CASSQDQYGRGGYYEQYF. The DNA of the CDR3 is TGCGCCAGCAGCCAAGATCAATACGGGCGGGGGGGCTACTACGAGCAGTACTTC.

The J gene is TRBJ1-5, the V gene TRBV2, with 7 bases lining up with TRBD1. With V trimmed by 2 bases and J by 6 bases, 7 bases remained unmatched. The CDR3 runs to 15 residues. Per the germline V gene, CDR1 is SNHLY and CDR2 is FYNNEI. The CDR3 DNA sequence: TGTGCCAGCAGTGAAACAGGGGCACTACTTCAGCCCCAGCATTTT. This sequence encodes CASSETGALLQPQHF.

The V call is TRBV27, the J call TRBJ1-2, with 10 positions matching TRBD1. The V and J ends lost 6 bases and 4 bases, in that order; junction bases with no gene match: 11. Germline assignment: CDR1 MNHEY and CDR2 SMNVEV (reference sequence). The CDR3 consists of 16 residues. The CDR3 reads CASRIKPGQGIYGYTF. The CDR3 DNA reads as TGTGCCAGCAGAATAAAGCCGGGACAGGGGATCTATGGCTACACCTTC.

The chain carries TRBV10-3 and TRBJ2-5; 10 bases agree with TRBD1. Unmatched junction bases numbered 9, after V lost 6 bases and J lost 5 bases. The CDR3 consists of 15 residues. Germline assignment: CDR1 ENHRY and CDR2 SYGVKD. The CDR3 spells CAIREGTGVRETQYF. The CDR3 DNA is TGTGCCATCAGGGAAGGGACAGGGGTCCGGGAGACCCAGTACTTC.

This rearrangement joins TRBV25-1 to TRBJ1-1, with 9 bases matching TRBD1. From germline, CDR1 is MGHDK and CDR2 SYGVNS. The CDR3 extends over 15 amino acids. Germline trimming cut 7 bases from V and 1 base from J; bases unmatched to any gene: 7. The CDR3 DNA follows: TGTGCCAGCACCGCTCGGGACAGGGCGAACACTGAAGCTTTCTTT. It encodes CASTARDRANTEAFF.

The chain couples TRBV9 to TRBJ2-2; 11 bases fit TRBD2. The germline V gene has CDR1 SGDLS and CDR2 YYNGEE. Trimming at V came to 0 bases and at J to 5 bases, leaving 3 bases not matched to a gene. The CDR3 is 16 amino acids. The CDR3 reads CASSVGLAGPTGELFF. CDR3 nucleotide sequence: TGTGCCAGCAGCGTAGGACTAGCGGGGCCTACCGGGGAGCTGTTTTTT.

The chain employs TRBV5-4 and TRBJ1-2; D not certain. Germline CDR1 reads SGHNT; CDR2 reads YYREEE (reference sequence). The length of the CDR3 is 13 residues. The V end was cut by 0 bases, the J end by 4 bases, with 7 bases between. DNA of the CDR3: TGTGCCAGCAGCTTGGACATAGCCTATGGCTACACCTTC. Protein product: CASSLDIAYGYTF.

This CDR3 is CASSQRDRDAEAFF. For the CDR3, the DNA is TGTGCCAGCAGCCAGCGCGACAGGGATGCTGAAGCTTTCTTT. This chain joins TRBV14 and TRBJ1-1; TRBD1 matches at 7 bases. Trimming cost V 3 bases and J 6 bases; bases outside gene matches: 7. The V gene's germline CDR1 is SGHDN and CDR2 FVKESK. The CDR3 sequence is 14 residues long.

The chain joins TRBV6-5 to TRBJ1-1; TRBD1 might be the D (6 bases). Germline CDR1 MNHEY, CDR2 SVGAGI. The CDR3 has 12 residues. Trimming cost V 5 bases and J 4 bases, with 8 bases left between them. In DNA form, the CDR3 reads TGTGCCAGCAGTCGAGGGGGCACTGAAGCTTTCTTT. Translating gives CASSRGGTEAFF.

The chain carries TRBV5-6 and TRBJ1-6; perhaps TRBD1 as D (6 bases). Germline V gene sequence: CDR1 SGHDT, CDR2 YYEEEE. Trimming left V 8 bases short and J 10 bases short, with 22 bases between. The CDR3 runs to 15 residues. The CDR3 loop reads CASGGKGGGWSPLHF. DNA of the CDR3: TGTGCCAGTGGCGGGAAGGGAGGGGGTTGGTCACCCCTCCACTTT.

The chain uses TRBV7-3 and TRBJ1-6; D is uncertain. This CDR3 spans 16 amino acids. Per the germline V gene, CDR1 is SGHTA and CDR2 is FQGTGA. With 2 bases removed from V and 0 bases from J, the gap between germline ends came to 8 bases. CDR3 in amino acids: CASSLGGSSYNSPLHF. DNA of the CDR3: TGTGCCAGCAGCTTAGGAGGGAGCTCCTATAATTCACCCCTCCACTTT.

A word on this clone: The DNA is left out, because the CDR3 cannot be placed on it with certainty; the CDR3 is given as TCRdb lists it. J is TRBJ2-5 and V is TRBV6-1; the D call of TRBD1 is as the table states it, not checked on the DNA. A total of 15 residues make up the CDR3, ends included. Germline assignment: CDR1 MNHNS and CDR2 SASEGT. Here the CDR3 reads CASILGQGGGETQYF.